A selection of T cell receptor beta chains follows, all from one sample in a study of radiation and T cells in renal cell carcinoma. Generated by immunoSEQ multiplex PCR, the TCRdb table keeps only in-frame clones and is missing some. Of 15,000 to 20,000 clones in the sample, less than 65% were seen once. The specimen comprised tumor tissue, sampled from a patient whose treatment included radiotherapy and nephrectomy. Every receptor here comes from a man in his fifties with renal cell carcinoma. CDR3s include the opening cysteine and the closing phenylalanine or tryptophan. A D gene is named only where the DNA matches it firmly. Expanded clones are given a class, and other clones once, few, many or no size at all.

>TRBV7-6|TRBD1|TRBJ1-3|.
TGTGCCAGCAGCACACAGGGGGCCGGAAACACCATATATTTT
CASSTQGAGNTIYF
>TRBV4-2|.|TRBJ1-5|.
TGTGCCAGCAGCCAAGAATCCGGGGGGCGTCGGCCCCAGCATTTT
CASSQESGGRRPQHF
>TRBV19|.|TRBJ1-2|few
TGTGCCAGTAGTATCGGAGACTACACCTTC
CASSIGDYTF
>TRBV4-1|.|TRBJ2-1|.
TGCGCCAGCAGCACCCCCCCGCGGGACGCAGAGGGCGATGAGCAGTTCTTC
CASSTPPRDAEGDEQFF
>TRBV29-1|.|TRBJ2-2|.
TGCAGCGTTGCGCGGGTATCCGGGGAGCTGTTTTTT
CSVARVSGELFF
>TRBV4-3|.|TRBJ2-7|.
TGCGCCAGCAGCCAAGGAACAAGCTCCTACGAGCAGTACTTC
CASSQGTSSYEQYF
>TRBV5-5|.|TRBJ1-3|.
TGTGCCAGCAGCTTGCGACGGAGCTCTGGAAACACCATATATTTT
CASSLRRSSGNTIYF
>TRBV5-1|.|TRBJ1-4|.
TGCGCCAGCAGCTTGGATTCAACTAATGAAAAACTGTTTTTT
CASSLDSTNEKLFF
>TRBV5-1|TRBD2|TRBJ2-1|.
TGCGCCAGCAGCTTGGTGGGACTAGAGAATGAGCAGTTCTTC
CASSLVGLENEQFF
>TRBV6-1|.|TRBJ1-1|.
TGTGCCAGCAGTGAAATTAGGTGGGCTGAAGCTTTCTTT
CASSEIRWAEAFF
>TRBV7-9|.|TRBJ1-1|medium-sized
TGTGCCAGCAGCTTAGGGGCGGGCCAAGCTTTCTTT
CASSLGAGQAFF
>TRBV6-6|TRBD2|TRBJ2-2|.
TGTGCCAGCAGTTACTCTAGCGGGGGGAGCGGGGAGCTGTTTTTT
CASSYSSGGSGELFF
>TRBV6-5|.|TRBJ1-4|.
TGTGCCAGCAGGGGGCGGGGAATACGTGAAAAACTGTTTTTT
CASRGRGIREKLFF
>TRBV19|.|TRBJ2-7|medium-sized
TGTGCCAGTAGTAGTGCGGGACAGACTAGACACTACGAGCAGTACTTC
CASSSAGQTRHYEQYF
>TRBV6-5|.|TRBJ2-7|few
TGTGCCAGCAGTTACTCCCCGGGGGCGCTAGTATACGAGCAGTACTTC
CASSYSPGALVYEQYF
>TRBV19|.|TRBJ2-1|.
TGTGCCAGTAGTATTCAGTCTAGCGCTTACAATGAGCAGTTCTTC
CASSIQSSAYNEQFF
>TRBV28|TRBD1|TRBJ2-7|medium-sized
TGTGCCAGCAGCCCGGGACAGAGTACCTACGAGCAGTACTTC
CASSPGQSTYEQYF
>TRBV6-5|.|TRBJ1-6|.
TGTGCCAGCAGTTACGTGCCGCCGGGGGGTAATTCACCCCTCCACTTT
CASSYVPPGGNSPLHF
>TRBV19|.|TRBJ2-5|.
TGTGCCAGTAGTATAAAGGGGTCAGAGACCCAGTACTTC
CASSIKGSETQYF
>TRBV7-8|.|TRBJ2-7|.
TGTGCCAGCAGCTTAGGTACCAGTTACGCCTCCTACGAGCAGTACTTC
CASSLGTSYASYEQYF
>TRBV6-6|TRBD1|TRBJ2-7|.
TGTGCCAGCGGAAAGGGACAGGGAAACTACGAGCAGTACTTC
CASGKGQGNYEQYF
>TRBV27|.|TRBJ1-4|few
TGTGCCAGCAGGTTACAGATAAATGAAAAACTGTTTTTT
CASRLQINEKLFF
>TRBV7-2|TRBD1|TRBJ1-2|.
TGTGCCAGCAGCTACCTCCGACAGGGATATGGCTACACCTTC
CASSYLRQGYGYTF
>TRBV5-1|.|TRBJ2-5|.
TGCGCCAGCAGCTCTCAAGAGACCCAGTACTTC
CASSSQETQYF
>TRBV9|.|TRBJ1-5|.
TGTGCCAGCAGCGTATGGGACATTGGGCCCCAGCATTTT
CASSVWDIGPQHF
>TRBV2|.|TRBJ2-5|once
TGTGCCAGCAATTTCGTAGAGACCCAGTACTTC
CASNFVETQYF
>TRBV4-3|TRBD1|TRBJ1-5|.
TGCGCCAGCAGCCTCGGGACAGGGGGGAATCAGCCCCAGCATTTT
CASSLGTGGNQPQHF
>TRBV18|TRBD1|TRBJ1-2|.
TGTGCCAGCTCAGCCCAGGGGGATGGCTACACCTTC
CASSAQGDGYTF
>TRBV28|TRBD1|TRBJ1-2|.
TGTGCCAGCAGGCCAGGACAGGACTATGGCTACACCTTC
CASRPGQDYGYTF
>TRBV27|TRBD1|TRBJ2-7|few
TGTGCCAGCAGCCAGTCTGGGACAGTCATCTACGAGCAGTACTTC
CASSQSGTVIYEQYF
>TRBV28|TRBD2|TRBJ2-3|.
TGTGCCAGCAGTCTCTTATGGACTAGCGGGAGCACAGATACGCAGTATTTT
CASSLLWTSGSTDTQYF
>TRBV7-2|.|TRBJ2-3|.
TGTGCCAGCAGCAGACTACAAAGCACAGATACGCAGTATTTT
CASSRLQSTDTQYF